These T cell receptor beta chains were read from a single sample in a study of control samples from healthy donors and cancer patients. Profiling relied on immunoSEQ multiplex PCR, and the TCRdb table lists in-frame clones only, not all of them. The sample holds 130,000 or so clones; about 90% are singletons and the top ten take about 7.6%. The specimen was blood. Every receptor here comes from a man between 18 and 35 years old in good health. The CDR3 runs from the conserved cysteine through the conserved F or W.

>TRBV6-2/TRBV6-3
CASSYSERRGLQYQPQHF
>TRBV10-3
CAISVGRLNTGELFF
>TRBV6-2/TRBV6-3
CASSYSRSQGGTSNQPQHF
>TRBV6-6
CASSYSRQGSGYEQYF
>TRBV28
CASMVDREQTNEKLFF
>TRBV6-5
CASSYASLNGRVDYTF
>TRBV7-9
CASSLSYTEAFF
>TRBV3-1/TRBV3-2
CASSQVERLRTGNTIYF
>TRBV5-1
CASSLGGAGELFF
>TRBV9
CASTPGVGEETQYF
>TRBV2
CASSEFRDRGSGNTIYF
>TRBV5-5
CASSLLESEGYTF
>TRBV2
CASSRRTGGLTGELFF
>TRBV5-1
CASSLGLPLYNSPLHF
>TRBV24-1
CATSPNRVGLTGELFF
>TRBV6-6
CASSYSQGAIPFF
>TRBV9
CASSVGTVPGNEQFF
>TRBV6-5
CASSLHTPREQFF
>TRBV19
CASSRGAGTRRTEQYF
>TRBV6-2/TRBV6-3
CASSDYSLNTGELFF
>TRBV7-2
CASSARLAFLSEQYF
>TRBV30
CAWKARVSYGYTF
>TRBV6-5
CASSYSIGSTDTQYF
>TRBV12-3/TRBV12-4
CASSFSSSYEQYF
>TRBV23-1
CARSHGGGSSPLHF
>TRBV14
CASSLSNGPQHF
>TRBV13
CASSTRQGNYGYTF
>TRBV7-2
CASSLLAGTLYEQYF
>TRBV27
CASTRAGGSITDTQYF
>TRBV28
CASSPGPTLGGYTF
>TRBV13
CASSFSLRGGTGELFF
>TRBV5-1
CASSLEGGMIQETQYF
>TRBV12-5
CASGPHITGANVLTF
>TRBV7-2
CASRGTGSGNTIYF
>TRBV5-6
CASSLTYSVLGYGYTF
>TRBV11-2
CASSLVGRGQGSPLHF
>TRBV28
CASSLVQRGGNYGYTF
>TRBV6-5
CASSYSGGPNQPQHF
>TRBV5-1
CASRGRREFRSTDTQYF
>TRBV7-9
CASSLVADENTEAFF
>TRBV11-1
CASSVRRADTEAFF
>TRBV29-1
CSVETSGAGEQYF
>TRBV3-1/TRBV3-2
CASSLTNNEQFF
>TRBV23-1
CASSQSHYSGSTSNQPQHF
>TRBV9
CASSPLANYGYTF
>TRBV4-1
CASSQDPPVTDWANVLTF
>TRBV3-1/TRBV3-2
CASSQAIWPGAYEQYF
>TRBV6-6
CASADREDYEQYF
>TRBV5-4
CASSSPGPYEQYF
>TRBV7-6
CASSLGGGQPQHF
>TRBV6-1
CASSGRGQDPGNTIYF
>TRBV6-5
CASSSWDAQGRDTQYF
>TRBV28
CASTAGNYGYTF
>TRBV7-3
CASSLSGGASETQYF
>TRBV19
CASSILRGTVNTEAFF